The clone carrying this T cell receptor beta chain was detected many times. Its target is not known. Transcripts of RNA were the source for amplifying TCR beta CDR3 regions. The first round was an RT-PCR with HTBI primers, and the second round was a multiplex PCR. One entry per CDR3 protein, called by TCRdb with MiXCR from the multiplex PCR reads. The data hold about 410,000 distinct CDR3 sequences, with 15% to 20% observed a single time. The data derive from a study of Graves' ophthalmopathy and Graves' hyperthyroidism. Broader study findings: Ophthalmopathy cases were distinguished from stable hyperthyroidism by a 13-signature model, reaching about 91% sensitivity and around 80% specificity.

This CDR3 region has 14 residues. Germline V lookup: CDR1 MDHEN, CDR2 SYDVKM. Trimming shortened V by 6 bases and J by 0 bases, and 11 bases separated the two germline ends. CAS ≥3, NOSPECS ≥4, moderate-to-severe activity and duration under 3 months marked donors with ophthalmopathy. The diagnostic workup employed clinical symptoms, serum thyroxine, TRAb, thyroid ultrasound and orbital computed tomography. The rearrangement uses TRBV28 and TRBJ1-1; D unclear. Sequencing was done on a sample of peripheral blood. This TCR was recovered from a woman aged 18 to 35 with Graves' ophthalmopathy. The CDR3 protein is CASSRVDVNTEAFF. As DNA, the CDR3 is TGTGCCAGCAGCCGAGTGGATGTGAACACTGAAGCTTTCTTT.